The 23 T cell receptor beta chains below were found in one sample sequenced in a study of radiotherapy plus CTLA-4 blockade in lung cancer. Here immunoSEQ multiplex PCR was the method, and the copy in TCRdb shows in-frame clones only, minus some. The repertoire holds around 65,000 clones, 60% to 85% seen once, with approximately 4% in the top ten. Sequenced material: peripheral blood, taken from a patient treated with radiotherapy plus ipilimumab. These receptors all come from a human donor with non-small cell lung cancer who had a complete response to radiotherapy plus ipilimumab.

CDR3 loop: CATGEGEKLFF. CDR3 nucleotide sequence: TGTGCCACGGGGGAGGGTGAAAAACTGTTTTTT. This chain joins TRBV7-9 and TRBJ1-4, with D tentatively TRBD1 (5 bases). The CDR3 consists of 11 residues. V was shortened by 10 bases and J by 7 bases, with 10 bases between the two germline ends. CDR1 is SEHNR and CDR2 is FQNEAQ in the germline V gene (reference sequence).

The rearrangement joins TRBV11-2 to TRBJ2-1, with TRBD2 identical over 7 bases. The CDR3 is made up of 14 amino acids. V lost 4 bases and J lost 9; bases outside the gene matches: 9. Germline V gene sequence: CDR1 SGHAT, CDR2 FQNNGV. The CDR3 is CASSSMREQGEQFF. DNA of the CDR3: TGTGCCAGCAGCTCCATGCGGGAGCAGGGTGAGCAGTTCTTC.

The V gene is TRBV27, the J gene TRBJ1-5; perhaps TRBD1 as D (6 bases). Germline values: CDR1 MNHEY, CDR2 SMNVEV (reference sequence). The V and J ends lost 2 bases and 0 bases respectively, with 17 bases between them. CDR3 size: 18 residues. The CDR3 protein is CASSLKGHHFYSNQPQHF. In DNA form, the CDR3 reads TGTGCCAGCAGTTTAAAGGGACACCACTTTTATAGCAATCAGCCCCAGCATTTT.

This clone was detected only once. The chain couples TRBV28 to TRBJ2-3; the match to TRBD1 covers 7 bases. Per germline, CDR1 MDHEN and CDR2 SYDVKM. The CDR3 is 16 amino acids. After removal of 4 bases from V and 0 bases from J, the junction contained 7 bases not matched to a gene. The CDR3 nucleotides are TGTGCCAGCAGTTCCTTCTCGACAGGGAGCACAGATACGCAGTATTTT. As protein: CASSSFSTGSTDTQYF.

The CDR3 sequence: CASSPKMGLVGETQYF. The CDR3 nucleotides are TGTGCCAGCAGCCCAAAGATGGGACTAGTTGGAGAGACCCAGTACTTC. The V and J genes are TRBV11-3 and TRBJ2-5, with 8 bases matching TRBD2. The length of the CDR3 is 16 residues. Germline V CDR1 and CDR2: SGHNT, YENEEA. V shed 5 bases, J shed 4 bases, and the junction held 12 bases outside the gene matches.

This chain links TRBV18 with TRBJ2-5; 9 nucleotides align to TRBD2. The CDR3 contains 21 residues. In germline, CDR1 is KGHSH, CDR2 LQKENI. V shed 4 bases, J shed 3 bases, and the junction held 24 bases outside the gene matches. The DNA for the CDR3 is TGTGCCAGCTCACGCGTTGCTAGCGGGAATTTCATGAGGCCCTCAAAAGAGACCCAGTACTTC. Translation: CASSRVASGNFMRPSKETQYF.

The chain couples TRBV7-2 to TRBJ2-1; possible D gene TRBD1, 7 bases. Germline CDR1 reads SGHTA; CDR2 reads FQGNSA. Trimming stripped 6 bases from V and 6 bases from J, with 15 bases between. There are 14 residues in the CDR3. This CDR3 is CASSRQGGSNEQFF. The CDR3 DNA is TGTGCCAGCAGTCGGCAGGGGGGCTCCAATGAGCAGTTCTTC. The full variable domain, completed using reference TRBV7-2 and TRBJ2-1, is GAGVSQSPSNKVTEKGKDVELRCDPISGHTALYWYRQSLGQGLEFLIYFQGNSAPDKSGLPSDRFSAERTGGSVSTLTIQRTQQEDSAVYLCASSRQGGSNEQFFGPGTRLTVL.

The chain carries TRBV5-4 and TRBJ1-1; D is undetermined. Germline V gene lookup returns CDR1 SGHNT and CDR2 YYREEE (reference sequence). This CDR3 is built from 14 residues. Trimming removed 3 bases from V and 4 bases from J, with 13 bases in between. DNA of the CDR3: TGTGCCAGCAGCTCGTCTCGGGCGCCCACTGAAGCTTTCTTT. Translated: CASSSSRAPTEAFF.

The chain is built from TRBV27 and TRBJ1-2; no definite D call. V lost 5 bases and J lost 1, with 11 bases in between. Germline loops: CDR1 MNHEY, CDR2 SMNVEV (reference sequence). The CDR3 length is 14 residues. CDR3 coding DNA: TGTGCCAGCAGTCCTTGGGGTAATAACTATGGCTACACCTTC. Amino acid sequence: CASSPWGNNYGYTF.

The DNA of the CDR3 is TGCGCCAGCAGCCAGGACCGGGACAGGAATCAGCCCCAGCATTTT. Its translation: CASSQDRDRNQPQHF. The V gene is TRBV4-3, the J gene TRBJ1-5; 8 nucleotides line up with TRBD1. The V gene's germline CDR1 is LGHNA and CDR2 YSLEER. CDR3 length equals 15 residues. The V gene end was trimmed by 3 bases and the J gene end by 4 bases; junction bases not matched to a gene: 5.

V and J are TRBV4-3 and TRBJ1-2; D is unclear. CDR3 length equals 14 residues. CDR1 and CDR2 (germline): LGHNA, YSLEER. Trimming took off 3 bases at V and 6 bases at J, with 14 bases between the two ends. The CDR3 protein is CASSQDINSNGYTF. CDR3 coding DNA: TGCGCCAGCAGCCAGGATATTAACAGCAATGGCTACACCTTC.

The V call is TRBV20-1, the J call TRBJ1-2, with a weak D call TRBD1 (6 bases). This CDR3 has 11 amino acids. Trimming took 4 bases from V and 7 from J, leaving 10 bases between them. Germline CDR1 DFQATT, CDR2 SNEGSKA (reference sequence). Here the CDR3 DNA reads TGCAGTGCTACTCACAGGGCTGGCTACACCTTC. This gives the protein CSATHRAGYTF.

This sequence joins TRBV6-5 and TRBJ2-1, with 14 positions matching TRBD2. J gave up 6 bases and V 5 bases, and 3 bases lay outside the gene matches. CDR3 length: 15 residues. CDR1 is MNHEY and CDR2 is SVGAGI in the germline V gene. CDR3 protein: CASSKGTSGGNEQFF. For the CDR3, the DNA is TGTGCCAGCAGTAAAGGGACTAGCGGGGGCAATGAGCAGTTCTTC.

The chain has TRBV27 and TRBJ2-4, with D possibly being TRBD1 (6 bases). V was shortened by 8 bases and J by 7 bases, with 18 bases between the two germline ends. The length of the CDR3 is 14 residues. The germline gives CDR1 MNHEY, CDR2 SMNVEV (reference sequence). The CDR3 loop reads CASSRLQGRNIQYF. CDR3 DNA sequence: TGTGCCAGCTCAAGGCTACAGGGTAGGAACATTCAGTACTTC.

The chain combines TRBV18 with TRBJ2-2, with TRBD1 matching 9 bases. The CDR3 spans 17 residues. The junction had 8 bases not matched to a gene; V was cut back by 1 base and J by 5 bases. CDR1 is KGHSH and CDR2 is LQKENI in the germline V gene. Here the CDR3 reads CASSPQRLDRGTGELFF. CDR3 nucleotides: TGTGCCAGCTCACCACAAAGATTGGACAGGGGAACCGGGGAGCTGTTTTTT.

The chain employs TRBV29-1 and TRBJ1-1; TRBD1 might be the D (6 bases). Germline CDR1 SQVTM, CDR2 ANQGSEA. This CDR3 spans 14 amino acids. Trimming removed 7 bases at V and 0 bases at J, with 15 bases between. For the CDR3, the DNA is TGCAGCGCGGCCAGGGGAACCATGAACACTGAAGCTTTCTTT. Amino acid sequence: CSAARGTMNTEAFF.

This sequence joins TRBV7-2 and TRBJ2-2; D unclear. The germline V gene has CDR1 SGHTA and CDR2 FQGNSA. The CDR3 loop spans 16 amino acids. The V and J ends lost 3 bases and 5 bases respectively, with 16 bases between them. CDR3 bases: TGTGCCAGCAGCTTCCCCGACAAGGGATATACCGGGGAGCTGTTTTTT. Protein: CASSFPDKGYTGELFF.

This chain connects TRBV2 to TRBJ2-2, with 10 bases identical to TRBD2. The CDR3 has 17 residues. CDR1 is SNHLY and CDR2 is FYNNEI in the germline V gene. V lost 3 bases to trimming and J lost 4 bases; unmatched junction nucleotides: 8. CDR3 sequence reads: CASSDPAGGQGTGELFF. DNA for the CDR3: TGTGCCAGCAGTGATCCAGCGGGGGGGCAAGGCACCGGGGAGCTGTTTTTT.

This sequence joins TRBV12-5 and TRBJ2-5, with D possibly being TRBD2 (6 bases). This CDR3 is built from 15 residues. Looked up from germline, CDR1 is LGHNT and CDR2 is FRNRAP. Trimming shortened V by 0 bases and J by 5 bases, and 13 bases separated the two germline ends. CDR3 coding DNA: TGTGCTAGTGGTTTGGTAAAACCAGGGAGGGAGACCCAGTACTTC. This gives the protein CASGLVKPGRETQYF.

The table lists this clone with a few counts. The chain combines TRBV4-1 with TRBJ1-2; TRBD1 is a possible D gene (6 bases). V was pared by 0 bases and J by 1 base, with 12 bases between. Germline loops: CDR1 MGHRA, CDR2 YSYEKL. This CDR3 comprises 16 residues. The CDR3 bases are TGCGCCAGCAGCCAAGATCCGACAGGATTTAACTATGGCTACACCTTC. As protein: CASSQDPTGFNYGYTF.

CDR3 sequence: CASSMGSGYGYTF. The DNA for the CDR3 is TGTGCCAGTAGTATGGGGTCCGGCTATGGCTACACCTTC. This rearrangement joins TRBV19 to TRBJ1-2; D gene uncertain. The germline CDR1 and CDR2 sequences are LNHDA and SQIVND (reference sequence). This CDR3 is built from 13 residues. V gave up 3 bases and J gave up 4 bases, with 9 bases separating them.

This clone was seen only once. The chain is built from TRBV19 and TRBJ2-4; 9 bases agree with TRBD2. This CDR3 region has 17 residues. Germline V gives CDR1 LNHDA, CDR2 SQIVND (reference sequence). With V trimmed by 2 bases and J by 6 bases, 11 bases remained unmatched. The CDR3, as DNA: TGTGCCAGTAGTATAAGGATTAGCGGGAGTTCAGGAAACATTCAGTACTTC. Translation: CASSIRISGSSGNIQYF.

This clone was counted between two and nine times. The DNA of the CDR3 is TGTGCCAGCAGCCTTCCAGGGGGCCCCTACGAGCAGTACTTC. It translates to CASSLPGGPYEQYF. V usage is TRBV7-9 and J usage is TRBJ2-7; 8 nucleotides line up with TRBD1. V trimming: 5 bases; J trimming: 2 bases; junction bases outside the gene matches: 5. Germline V gives CDR1 SEHNR, CDR2 FQNEAQ (reference sequence). There are 14 residues in the CDR3.